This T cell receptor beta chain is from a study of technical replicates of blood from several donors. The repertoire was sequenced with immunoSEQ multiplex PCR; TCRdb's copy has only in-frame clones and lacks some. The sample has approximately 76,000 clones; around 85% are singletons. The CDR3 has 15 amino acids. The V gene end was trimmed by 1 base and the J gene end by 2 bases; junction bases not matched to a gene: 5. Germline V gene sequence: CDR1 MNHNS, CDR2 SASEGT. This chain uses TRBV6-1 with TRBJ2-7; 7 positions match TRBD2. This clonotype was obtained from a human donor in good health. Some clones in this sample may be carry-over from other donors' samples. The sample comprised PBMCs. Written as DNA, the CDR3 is TGTGCCAGCAGTGAAGGCAGCGGGGTGACCTACGAGCAGTACTTC. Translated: CASSEGSGVTYEQYF.